This T cell receptor beta chain was sequenced for a study of CD8 T cells in Susac syndrome. The authors negatively isolated CD8+ and CD4+ T cells and FACS-enriched TEMRA cells. With random hexamers, reverse transcription was performed on roughly 0.45 to 1 ug of RNA. Each CDR3 protein is one row after TCRdb ran MiXCR on the immunoSEQ multiplex PCR reads. In the table there are 85,000 to 90,000 distinct CDR3 sequences, 90% to 95% of which are singletons. The source material was CD8+ T cells from PBMCs. The receptor was isolated from a human donor in good health.

CDR3 nucleotides: TGTGCCACGCTGACAGGGGCGGCCTATAATTCACCCCTCCACTTT. Translated: CATLTGAAYNSPLHF. J is TRBJ1-6 and V is TRBV7-8; 8 positions match TRBD1. In germline, CDR1 is SGHVS, CDR2 FQNEAQ. This CDR3 has 15 amino acids. Trimming removed 10 bases from V and 2 bases from J; junction bases left unmatched: 7.